Listed below are T cell receptor beta chains from one sample, sequenced in a study of T cell repertoires in cytomegalovirus infection. What these receptors recognize is not known. TCRdb called the reads again in MiXCR, with one record for every CDR3 protein. The table shows approximately 730,000 distinct CDR3 sequences, with approximately 32% occurring only once. The sequencing used cultured CD8+ T cells from PBMCs, collected from culture after CMV antigen stimulation. The receptors were sampled from a human donor in good health (CMV status not recorded). Some clones in this sample may be carry-over from other donors' samples. CDR3s include the opening cysteine and the closing phenylalanine or tryptophan. Each record gives: D gene, clone size, CDR3 length, J gene, V gene, CDR3 DNA, CDR3 protein. D genes are given only for firm matches. Expanded clones get a size class; other rows say once, few or many, or leave the size out.

>.|.|14|TRBJ2-2|TRBV7-2
TGTGCCAGCAGCTTAAGTCCTTACGAGGGGGAGCTGTTTTTT
CASSLSPYEGELFF
>.|once|17|TRBJ2-3|TRBV20-1
TGCAGTGCTAGTGGAGGGGGGGAAACCTCTAGCACAGATACGCAGTATTTT
CSASGGGETSSTDTQYF
>.|many|15|TRBJ2-1|TRBV7-8
TGTGCCAGCAGAGAGGCCGGTGTCTCCTACAATGAGCAGTTCTTC
CASREAGVSYNEQFF
>TRBD2|.|17|TRBJ2-5|TRBV18
TGTGCCAGCTCACCACCTGAAGCGGGGGCCGACCAAGAGACCCAGTACTTC
CASSPPEAGADQETQYF
>.|.|15|TRBJ1-5|TRBV20-1
TGCAGTGCTAGAGGGGGACTGTCTAGCAATCAGCCCCAGCATTTT
CSARGGLSSNQPQHF
>TRBD2|.|12|TRBJ2-7|TRBV2
TGTGCCAGCGGCGGGGGGGCATACGAGCAGTACTTC
CASGGGAYEQYF
>.|.|15|TRBJ1-5|TRBV28
TGTGCCAGCAGTTTATTGACAAGCAGCAATCAGCCCCAGCATTTT
CASSLLTSSNQPQHF
>.|.|11|TRBJ2-7|TRBV20-1
TGCAGTGCTCGGGTCCTGGAGGAGCAGTACTTC
CSARVLEEQYF
>.|once|13|TRBJ1-2|TRBV6-2/TRBV6-3
TGTGCCAGCAGACAAAAAACTAACTATGGCTACACCTTC
CASRQKTNYGYTF
>.|.|14|TRBJ1-2|TRBV6-5
TGTGCCAGCAGTTACGGCGGGGGGCGGGAAGGCTACACCTTC
CASSYGGGREGYTF
>TRBD1|.|12|TRBJ2-2|TRBV7-6
TGTGCCAGCGGTCAGGGGGCCGGGGAGCTGTTTTTT
CASGQGAGELFF
>.|few|15|TRBJ1-1|TRBV12-3/TRBV12-4
TGTGCCAGCAGTTCGCTGACAGTACGGAACACTGAAGCTTTCTTT
CASSSLTVRNTEAFF
>.|.|14|TRBJ1-4|TRBV7-9
TGTGCCAGCAGCTTAAGCCGGGGGGGAGAAAAACTGTTTTTT
CASSLSRGGEKLFF
>.|few|16|TRBJ2-3|TRBV7-6
TGTGCCAGCAGCCATCGGAGCCCACCTCCAACAGATACGCAGTATTTT
CASSHRSPPPTDTQYF
>.|.|12|TRBJ1-1|TRBV5-6
TGTGCCAGCAGCTACAGGAAGGCTGAAGCTTTCTTT
CASSYRKAEAFF
>.|many|11|TRBJ2-1|TRBV12-3/TRBV12-4
TGTGCCAGCAGTTCCGCGGGGGAGCAGTTCTTC
CASSSAGEQFF
>.|few|16|TRBJ2-5|TRBV11-2
TGTGCCAGCAGCTTAACCGCTTTCGGGGTCCGGGAGACCCAGTACTTC
CASSLTAFGVRETQYF
>TRBD1|.|15|TRBJ1-5|TRBV10-3
TGTGCCATCAGTCACGGACAGGGGGCCAATCAGCCCCAGCATTTT
CAISHGQGANQPQHF
>.|few|19|TRBJ1-5|TRBV7-9
TGTGCCAGCAGCTTAGGGGGCCAGGGGAGCCCCTATAGCAATCAGCCCCAGCATTTT
CASSLGGQGSPYSNQPQHF
>.|.|14|TRBJ2-3|TRBV12-3/TRBV12-4
TGTGCCAGCAGGTCAGGGGAGGGCACAGATACGCAGTATTTT
CASRSGEGTDTQYF
>TRBD1|few|14|TRBJ2-3|TRBV12-3/TRBV12-4
TGTGCCAGCAGTTCTACAGGGGGCCCAGATACGCAGTATTTT
CASSSTGGPDTQYF
>.|.|15|TRBJ1-5|TRBV12-3/TRBV12-4
TGTGCCAGCAGTTACGGGACCCTTAGCAATCAGCCCCAGCATTTT
CASSYGTLSNQPQHF
>TRBD2|.|17|TRBJ2-4|TRBV20-1
TGCAGTGCTAGAGAACTAGCGGGGGAGGGAGCCAAAAACATTCAGTACTTC
CSARELAGEGAKNIQYF
>.|few|14|TRBJ2-2|TRBV6-6
TGTGCCAGCAGCACCGGACACAACACCGGGGAGCTGTTTTTT
CASSTGHNTGELFF
>.|many|15|TRBJ2-1|TRBV25-1
TGTGCCAGCAGTGAACAACGGACCGAATACAATGAGCAGTTCTTC
CASSEQRTEYNEQFF
>.|few|15|TRBJ1-1|TRBV6-5
TGTGCCAGCCATAGACCTGACAGGCCAGTCACTGAAGCTTTCTTT
CASHRPDRPVTEAFF
>.|few|13|TRBJ1-1|TRBV12-3/TRBV12-4
TGTGCCAGCAGTCCTAGCGGGGGGAATGAAGCTTTCTTT
CASSPSGGNEAFF
>TRBD2|.|15|TRBJ2-3|TRBV28
TGTGCCAGCAGTGATATAGCGGGGGGACGGGATACGCAGTATTTT
CASSDIAGGRDTQYF
>TRBD1|few|14|TRBJ2-7|TRBV12-3/TRBV12-4
TGTGCCAGCAGTTTTAGAGGGGGCGACGACGAGCAGTACTTC
CASSFRGGDDEQYF
>.|.|14|TRBJ1-4|TRBV6-5
TGTGCCAGCAGGAGGACGTACGGGGGTGAAAAACTGTTTTTT
CASRRTYGGEKLFF
>TRBD1|few|16|TRBJ2-2|TRBV6-5
TGTGCCACCGTACGAGCCGGGACAGGGGGGATCGGGGAGCTGTTTTTT
CATVRAGTGGIGELFF
>TRBD2|.|17|TRBJ2-1|TRBV6-1
TGTGCCAGCAGTGAGCTAGCGGGGGCCACGTTATACAATGAGCAGTTCTTC
CASSELAGATLYNEQFF
>.|.|15|TRBJ1-3|TRBV10-3
TGTGCCATCAGTGATGTGTTATTCTCTGGAAACACCATATATTTT
CAISDVLFSGNTIYF
>.|.|16|TRBJ2-7|TRBV4-1
TGCGCCAGCAGCCAAGAAGACAGACGCCCTTTCTACGAGCAGTACTTC
CASSQEDRRPFYEQYF
>.|.|11|TRBJ1-2|TRBV20-1
TGCAGTGCTCTTACATACTATGGCTACACCTTC
CSALTYYGYTF
>.|few|10|TRBJ1-1|TRBV19
TGTGCCAGTGGACTGATAGAAGCTTTCTTT
CASGLIEAFF
>TRBD1|.|15|TRBJ2-3|TRBV10-3
TGTGCCATCAGCATGGACAGGGGCCACGCAGATACGCAGTATTTT
CAISMDRGHADTQYF